What follows are 30 T cell receptor beta chains derived from one specimen sequenced in a study of cytomegalovirus exposure and HLA in healthy donors. PCR primers comprised 60 Vbeta and 13 Jbeta primers. Libraries were prepared by immunoSEQ multiplex PCR; TCRdb keeps only in-frame clonotypes and omits some of them. The sample has about 150,000 clones, 80% seen once. The sample was PBMCs. The receptors derive from a woman aged 40 to 50 in good health and CMV-seropositive.

The J gene is TRBJ2-1, the V gene TRBV7-3; D is perhaps TRBD2 (5 bases). Germline CDR1 reads SGHTA; CDR2 reads FQGTGA. V was shortened by 5 bases and J by 0 bases, with 11 bases between the two germline ends. This CDR3 has 15 residues. In DNA form, the CDR3 reads TGTGCCAGCAGCAGTAGCGTGTTCTCCTACAATGAGCAGTTCTTC. This encodes CASSSSVFSYNEQFF.

V and J are TRBV5-1 and TRBJ2-1, with 7 bases that match TRBD2. J was trimmed by 8 bases and V by 4 bases; bases with no gene match: 3. CDR1 is SGHRS, CDR2 YFSETQ, per germline. This CDR3 region has 12 residues. The CDR3 loop reads CASSITSDEQFF. DNA for the CDR3: TGCGCCAGCAGCATAACTAGCGATGAGCAGTTCTTC.

The V gene is TRBV7-8, the J gene TRBJ2-7; no reliable D call. The germline V and J ends were trimmed by 3 bases and 2 bases, with 14 bases remaining between them. The CDR3 loop spans 15 amino acids. CDR1 is SGHVS and CDR2 is FQNEAQ in the germline V gene. CDR3 nucleotides: TGTGCCAGCAGCTTCTCGGAGAGTGGAACCTACGAGCAGTACTTC. Residues: CASSFSESGTYEQYF.

The chain carries TRBV30 and TRBJ1-5; a possible D gene is TRBD1 (5 bases). The CDR3 has 15 residues. The ends were cut back, 4 bases at V and 2 bases at J, with 15 bases in the middle. The germline V gene has CDR1 GTSNPN and CDR2 SVGIG (reference sequence). The CDR3 loop is CAWTGPGDGNQPQHF. CDR3 DNA: TGTGCCTGGACGGGGCCGGGGGACGGCAATCAGCCCCAGCATTTT.

The J gene is TRBJ1-2, the V gene TRBV6-1, with a possible D match to TRBD1 (5 bases). Germline CDR1 reads MNHNS; CDR2 reads SASEGT. CDR3 length equals 14 residues. V lost 1 base and J lost 7, with 13 bases in between. This CDR3 is CASSEGAAGGGYTF. CDR3 DNA sequence: TGTGCCAGCAGTGAAGGGGCAGCGGGGGGTGGCTACACCTTC.

The J gene is TRBJ2-5, the V gene TRBV7-9; weak D call: TRBD1 (6 bases). The CDR3 loop spans 14 amino acids. Germline V lookup: CDR1 SEHNR, CDR2 FQNEAQ (reference sequence). Trimming pared 5 bases from V and 10 bases from J, leaving 20 bases between. The CDR3 nucleotides read TGTGCCAGCAGCCCAGGTTTTTTCAGGGGCGGCCAGTACTTC. It specifies CASSPGFFRGGQYF.

This clone was detected ten times or more. The gene calls are TRBV27 and TRBJ1-5; D gene ambiguous. The CDR3 extends over 13 amino acids. The V and J ends lost 5 bases and 10 bases respectively, with 15 bases between them. CDR1 is MNHEY and CDR2 is SMNVEV in the germline V gene (reference sequence). The CDR3 nucleotides read TGTGCCAGCAGTCCCTCAATAATCACACCCCAGCATTTT. Its protein product is CASSPSIITPQHF.

This clone showed up just once. The chain uses TRBV5-8 and TRBJ1-5; possibly TRBD1 for D (5 bases). Germline V gene lookup returns CDR1 SGHTS and CDR2 YDEGEE. V lost 9 bases, J lost 9 bases, and 19 bases lay in between. The CDR3 covers 13 residues. The CDR3 DNA follows: TGTGCCACCGTGACAGATGCAATCATGCCCCAGCATTTT. Translating gives CATVTDAIMPQHF.

This rearrangement joins TRBV9 to TRBJ2-5; D possibly corresponds to TRBD2 (6 bases). Trimming left V 2 bases short and J 5 bases short, with 10 bases between. Germline values: CDR1 SGDLS, CDR2 YYNGEE. The CDR3 sequence is 13 residues long. Here the CDR3 reads CASSVGLYETQYF. CDR3 DNA sequence: TGTGCCAGCAGCGTCGGACTATATGAGACCCAGTACTTC.

This chain uses TRBV7-2 with TRBJ2-2; possible D gene TRBD2, 6 bases. Germline CDR1 and CDR2: SGHTA and FQGNSA. The CDR3 has 16 amino acids. Trimming cost V 4 bases and J 3 bases, with 15 bases left between them. DNA of the CDR3: TGTGCCAGCAGCTCCGGGTGGGGGGTATACACCGGGGAGCTGTTTTTT. As protein: CASSSGWGVYTGELFF.

The V gene is TRBV30, the J gene TRBJ2-7, with 9 positions matching TRBD1. V lost 1 base to trimming and J lost 5 bases; unmatched junction nucleotides: 3. Germline assignment: CDR1 GTSNPN and CDR2 SVGIG (reference sequence). The CDR3 has 13 residues. CDR3 in DNA: TGTGCCTGGAGTGCTTGGACAGGGGACGAGCAGTACTTC. Residues: CAWSAWTGDEQYF.

V and J are TRBV29-1 and TRBJ1-1, with a tentative D call TRBD1 (5 bases). Germline V lookup: CDR1 SQVTM, CDR2 ANQGSEA. Trimming left V 6 bases short and J 3 bases short, with 11 bases between. The CDR3 runs to 12 residues. CDR3 loop: CSVPAGDTEAFF. The CDR3 DNA follows: TGCAGCGTCCCAGCGGGGGACACTGAAGCTTTCTTT.

The chain couples TRBV4-2 to TRBJ1-6; D gene uncertain. Germline loops: CDR1 LGHNA, CDR2 YNFKEQ. The V gene lost 0 bases and the J gene lost 9 bases, with 15 bases spanning the gap. This CDR3 contains 16 residues. CDR3 loop: CASSQEVSLESSPLHF. DNA for the CDR3: TGTGCCAGCAGCCAAGAGGTCAGCCTAGAAAGTTCACCCCTCCACTTT.

The J gene is TRBJ2-7, the V gene TRBV7-2; 7 positions match TRBD2. J gave up 2 bases and V 3 bases, and 10 bases lay outside the gene matches. The CDR3 has 16 amino acids. Germline CDR1 is SGHTA and CDR2 is FQGNSA. For the CDR3, the DNA is TGTGCCAGCAGCTTGCGGGGGTCCACCTCTACCTACGAGCAGTACTTC. This encodes CASSLRGSTSTYEQYF.

The J gene is TRBJ1-5, the V gene TRBV7-2; 10 bases are shared with TRBD1. This CDR3 comprises 13 residues. V shed 6 bases and J 9 bases; nucleotides not matched to a gene: 5. In germline, CDR1 is SGHTA, CDR2 FQGNSA. CDR3: CASSRGQGRPQHF. CDR3 coding DNA: TGTGCCAGCAGTCGGGGACAGGGGAGGCCCCAGCATTTT.

The rearrangement links TRBV28 to TRBJ1-1; 7 nucleotides align to TRBD1. Germline V CDR1 and CDR2: MDHEN, SYDVKM. The V and J ends lost 4 bases and 0 bases, in that order; junction bases with no gene match: 5. The CDR3 length is 15 residues. The DNA for the CDR3 is TGTGCCAGCAGTTCTAGACAGGGACTGAACACTGAAGCTTTCTTT. It codes for CASSSRQGLNTEAFF. Variable domain in full (rest from reference TRBV28 and TRBJ1-1): DVKVTQSSRYLVKRTGEKVFLECVQDMDHENMFWYRQDPGLGLRLIYFSYDVKMKEKGDIPEGYSVSREKKERFSLILESASTNQTSMYLCASSSRQGLNTEAFFGQGTRLTVV.

The rearrangement uses TRBV6-6 and TRBJ1-1; tentatively, D is TRBD1 (5 bases). The CDR3 contains 13 residues. The germline V and J ends were trimmed by 5 bases and 4 bases, with 11 bases remaining between them. Germline V gene lookup returns CDR1 MNHNY and CDR2 SVGAGI (reference sequence). The CDR3 bases are TGTGCCAGCAGTCCTCAGGGTTCCACTGAAGCTTTCTTT. Translated: CASSPQGSTEAFF.

This clone was detected ten times or more. The rearrangement links TRBV5-4 to TRBJ1-1, with 10 nucleotides matching TRBD1. J gave up 4 bases and V 5 bases, and 11 bases lay outside the gene matches. In germline, CDR1 is SGHNT, CDR2 YYREEE (reference sequence). The CDR3 is 16 amino acids. CDR3 DNA: TGTGCCAGCAGTACGGGACAGGGGCTCGGGGGCACTGAAGCTTTCTTT. Translated: CASSTGQGLGGTEAFF.

This clone was observed a single time. The chain couples TRBV7-9 to TRBJ2-4, with TRBD1 matching over 9 bases. The length of the CDR3 is 14 residues. The trim removed 1 base at V and 8 bases at J, leaving 3 bases unmatched. Germline V lookup: CDR1 SEHNR, CDR2 FQNEAQ (reference sequence). The CDR3 DNA sequence: TGTGCCAGCAGCTTAGAGACAGGGGGATACATTCAGTACTTC. Amino acids: CASSLETGGYIQYF.

The rearrangement joins TRBV6-6 to TRBJ2-2, with D tentatively TRBD1 (8 bases). The germline V and J ends were trimmed by 10 bases and 6 bases, with 21 bases remaining between them. The CDR3 runs to 15 residues. The germline gives CDR1 MNHNY, CDR2 SVGAGI (reference sequence). The CDR3 DNA reads TGTGCCACCCAAACAGGGGGGAGGGTTGCCGGGGAGCTGTTTTTT. Amino acids: CATQTGGRVAGELFF.

The chain recombines TRBV7-8 with TRBJ2-7; 8 nucleotides align to TRBD1. Germline CDR1 is SGHVS and CDR2 is FQNEAQ. V was clipped by 4 bases and J by 2 bases; unmatched bases: 4. The CDR3 loop spans 14 amino acids. The CDR3 DNA is TGTGCCAGCAGCTCCACGACAGGGGCCTACGAGCAGTACTTC. Protein: CASSSTTGAYEQYF. Combining the CDR3 with reference TRBV7-8 and TRBJ2-7 gives the whole variable domain GAGVSQSPRYKVAKRGQDVALRCDPISGHVSLFWYQQALGQGPEFLTYFQNEAQLDKSGLPSDRFFAERPEGSVSTLKIQRTQQEDSAVYLCASSSTTGAYEQYFGPGTRLTVT.

The V gene is TRBV19, the J gene TRBJ1-4; 7 bases are shared with TRBD1. Germline values: CDR1 LNHDA, CDR2 SQIVND (reference sequence). The CDR3 is 14 residues long. V gave up 6 bases and J gave up 7 bases; unmatched junction bases: 8. CDR3: CASSRDSWAEKLFF. Here the CDR3 DNA reads TGTGCCAGTAGCCGGGACAGCTGGGCTGAAAAACTGTTTTTT.

CDR3 residues: CASSDVGTSGASTDTQYF. The CDR3 DNA follows: TGTGCCAGCAGCGATGTGGGGACTAGCGGAGCTAGCACAGATACGCAGTATTTT. This chain uses TRBV7-3 with TRBJ2-3, with 11 bases that match TRBD2. The CDR3 extends over 18 amino acids. Germline CDR1 and CDR2: SGHTA and FQGTGA. J was trimmed by 0 bases and V by 5 bases; bases with no gene match: 10.

V gene TRBV19 combines with J gene TRBJ1-1; 9 nucleotides agree with TRBD1. Per germline, CDR1 LNHDA and CDR2 SQIVND (reference sequence). Trimming cost V 3 bases and J 0 bases; bases outside gene matches: 14. The CDR3 is 19 amino acids. Here the CDR3 DNA reads TGTGCCAGTAGTATCTTCGGATGGGGACAGGGACTAATGAACACTGAAGCTTTCTTT. The encoded protein is CASSIFGWGQGLMNTEAFF.

In this sample, this clone turned up a few times. V gene TRBV7-9 combines with J gene TRBJ1-1; D uncertain. The V gene's germline CDR1 is SEHNR and CDR2 FQNEAQ (reference sequence). V lost 7 bases to trimming and J lost 5 bases, with 17 bases between them. CDR3 length: 14 residues. CDR3 loop: CASNHDGFGTEAFF. For the CDR3, the DNA is TGTGCCAGCAACCACGATGGCTTCGGGACTGAAGCTTTCTTT.

The chain links TRBV14 to TRBJ1-1, with 7 bases identical to TRBD1. The CDR3 contains 15 residues. The V gene end was trimmed by 2 bases and the J gene end by 4 bases; junction bases not matched to a gene: 7. The germline gives CDR1 SGHDN, CDR2 FVKESK. CDR3 in amino acids: CASSQTGAKATEAFF. The DNA for the CDR3 is TGTGCCAGCAGCCAAACAGGGGCGAAGGCCACTGAAGCTTTCTTT. The full variable domain, completed using reference TRBV14 and TRBJ1-1, is EAGVTQFPSHSVIEKGQTVTLRCDPISGHDNLYWYRRVMGKEIKFLLHFVKESKQDESGMPNNRFLAERTGGTYSTLKVQPAELEDSGVYFCASSQTGAKATEAFFGQGTRLTVV.

The V and J genes are TRBV19 and TRBJ2-2, with 7 positions matching TRBD1. Germline CDR1 and CDR2: LNHDA and SQIVND (reference sequence). The CDR3 covers 15 residues. V lost 5 bases and J lost 6; bases outside the gene matches: 9. CDR3 amino acids: CASSAARGLAGELFF. CDR3 DNA sequence: TGTGCCAGTAGTGCGGCGAGGGGGCTCGCCGGGGAGCTGTTTTTT.

The rearrangement uses TRBV27 and TRBJ1-5; 8 nucleotides agree with TRBD1. Germline V gives CDR1 MNHEY, CDR2 SMNVEV (reference sequence). This CDR3 contains 15 residues. V shed 3 bases and J 1 base; nucleotides not matched to a gene: 2. The CDR3 DNA follows: TGTGCCAGCAGTTTGACAGGGGCAAGCAATCAGCCCCAGCATTTT. This codes for CASSLTGASNQPQHF.

This clone has just one count. The chain couples TRBV7-9 to TRBJ2-7, with D possibly matching TRBD1 (5 bases). The CDR3 runs to 15 residues. Germline CDR1 SEHNR, CDR2 FQNEAQ (reference sequence). The V and J ends lost 1 base and 3 bases respectively, with 13 bases between them. CDR3 coding DNA: TGTGCCAGCAGCTTAGGGGGTCCAGGGCGCTACGAGCAGTACTTC. Protein product: CASSLGGPGRYEQYF.

The chain uses TRBV4-1 and TRBJ2-4; D is unclear. The CDR3 covers 12 residues. Germline CDR1 and CDR2: MGHRA and YSYEKL. The germline V and J ends were trimmed by 1 base and 12 bases, with 10 bases remaining between them. CDR3 bases: TGCGCCAGCAGCCAAGCAATTTGGCCTCAGTACTTC. It codes for CASSQAIWPQYF.